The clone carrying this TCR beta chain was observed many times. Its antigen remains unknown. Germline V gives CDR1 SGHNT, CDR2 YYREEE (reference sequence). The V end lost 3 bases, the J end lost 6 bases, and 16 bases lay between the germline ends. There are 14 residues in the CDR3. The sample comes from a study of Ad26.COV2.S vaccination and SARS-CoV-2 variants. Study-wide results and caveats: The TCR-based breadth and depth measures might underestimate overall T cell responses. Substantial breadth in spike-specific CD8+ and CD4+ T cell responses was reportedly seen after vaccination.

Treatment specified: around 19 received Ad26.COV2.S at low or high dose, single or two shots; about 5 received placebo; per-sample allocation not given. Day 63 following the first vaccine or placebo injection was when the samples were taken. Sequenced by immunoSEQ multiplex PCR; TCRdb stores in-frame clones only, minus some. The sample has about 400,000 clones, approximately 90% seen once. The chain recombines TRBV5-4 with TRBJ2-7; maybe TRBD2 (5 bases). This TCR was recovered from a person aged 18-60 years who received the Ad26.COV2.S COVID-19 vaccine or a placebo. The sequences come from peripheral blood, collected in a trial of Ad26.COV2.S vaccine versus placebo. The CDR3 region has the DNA TGTGCCAGCAGCTACCCCGGGGTAGCGACCGAGCAGTACTTC. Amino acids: CASSYPGVATEQYF.